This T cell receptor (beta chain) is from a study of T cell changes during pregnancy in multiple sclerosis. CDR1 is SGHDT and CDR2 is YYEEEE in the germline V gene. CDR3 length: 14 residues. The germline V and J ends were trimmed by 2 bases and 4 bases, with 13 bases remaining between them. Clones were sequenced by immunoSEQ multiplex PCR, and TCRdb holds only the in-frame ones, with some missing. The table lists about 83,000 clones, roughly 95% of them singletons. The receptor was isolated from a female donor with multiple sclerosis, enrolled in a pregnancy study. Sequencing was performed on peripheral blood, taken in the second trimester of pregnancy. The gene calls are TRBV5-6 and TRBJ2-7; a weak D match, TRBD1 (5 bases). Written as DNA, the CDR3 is TGTGCCAGCAGCTTACCACAAAACAGGTACGAGCAGTACTTC. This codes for CASSLPQNRYEQYF.